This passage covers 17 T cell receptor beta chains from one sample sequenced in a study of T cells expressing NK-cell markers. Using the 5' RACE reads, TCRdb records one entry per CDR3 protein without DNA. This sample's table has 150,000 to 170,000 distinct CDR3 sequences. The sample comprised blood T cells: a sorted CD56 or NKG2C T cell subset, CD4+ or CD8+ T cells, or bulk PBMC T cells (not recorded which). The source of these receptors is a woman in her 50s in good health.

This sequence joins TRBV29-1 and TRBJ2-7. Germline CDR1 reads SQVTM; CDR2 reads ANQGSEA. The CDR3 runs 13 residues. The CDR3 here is CSVVGLNTYEQYF.

CDR3 amino acids: CASGGEDYGYTF. The genes are TRBV2 and TRBJ1-2. This CDR3 is 12 amino acids long. In germline, CDR1 is SNHLY, CDR2 FYNNEI.

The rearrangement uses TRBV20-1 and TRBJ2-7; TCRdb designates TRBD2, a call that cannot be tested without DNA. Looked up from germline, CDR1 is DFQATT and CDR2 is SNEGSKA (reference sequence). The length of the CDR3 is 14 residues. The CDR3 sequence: CSARVSGDPYEQYF.

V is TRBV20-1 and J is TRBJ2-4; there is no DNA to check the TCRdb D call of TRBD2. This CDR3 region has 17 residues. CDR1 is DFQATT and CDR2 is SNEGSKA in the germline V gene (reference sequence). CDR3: CSAYSSLAGQSGDIQYF.

The CDR3 here is CASSTGESSYNEQFF. This chain links TRBV12-3 or TRBV12-4 with TRBJ2-1; without DNA, the TCRdb call of TRBD1 cannot be checked. This CDR3 has 15 amino acids.

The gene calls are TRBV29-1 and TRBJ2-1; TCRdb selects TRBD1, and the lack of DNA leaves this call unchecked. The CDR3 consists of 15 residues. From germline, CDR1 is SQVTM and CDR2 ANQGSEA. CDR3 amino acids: CSVDRGREPYNEQFF.

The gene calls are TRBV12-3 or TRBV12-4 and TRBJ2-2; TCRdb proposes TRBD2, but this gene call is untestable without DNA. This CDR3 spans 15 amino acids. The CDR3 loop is CASRVRDYNTGELFF.

The CDR3 sequence: CATSSWDTNTGELFF. The rearrangement links TRBV15 to TRBJ2-2; TCRdb proposes TRBD1, but this gene call is untestable without DNA. The CDR3 sequence is 15 residues long. CDR1 LNHNV and CDR2 YYDKDF come from the germline V gene (reference sequence). The complete variable domain, with remaining parts taken from reference TRBV15 and TRBJ2-2, reads DAMVIQNPRYQVTQFGKPVTLSCSQTLNHNVMYWYQQKSSQAPKLLFHYYDKDFNNEADTPDNFQSRRPNTSFCFLDIRSPGLGDTAMYLCATSSWDTNTGELFFGEGSRLTVL.

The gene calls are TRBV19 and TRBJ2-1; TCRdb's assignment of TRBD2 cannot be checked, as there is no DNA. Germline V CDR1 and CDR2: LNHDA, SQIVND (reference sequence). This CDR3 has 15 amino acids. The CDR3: CAVRSGRSSYNEQFF.

The CDR3 is CASSPGLAVSNEQFF. The chain couples TRBV2 to TRBJ2-1; TCRdb outputs TRBD2, but without DNA this stays unchecked. The CDR3 consists of 15 residues. The germline V gene encodes CDR1 SNHLY and CDR2 FYNNEI.

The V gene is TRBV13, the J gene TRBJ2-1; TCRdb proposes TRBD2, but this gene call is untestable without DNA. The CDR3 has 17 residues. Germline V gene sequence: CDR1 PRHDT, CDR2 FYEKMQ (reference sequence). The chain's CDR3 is CASSLAPAGRRYNEQFF.

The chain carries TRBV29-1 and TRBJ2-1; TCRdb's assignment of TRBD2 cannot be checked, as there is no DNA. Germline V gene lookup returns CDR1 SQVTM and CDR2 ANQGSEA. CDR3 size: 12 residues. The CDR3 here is CSVLTNSNEQFF.

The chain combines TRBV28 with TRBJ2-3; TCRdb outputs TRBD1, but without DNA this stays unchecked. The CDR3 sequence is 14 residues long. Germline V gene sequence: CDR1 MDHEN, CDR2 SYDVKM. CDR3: CASSLWGSGKGQYF.

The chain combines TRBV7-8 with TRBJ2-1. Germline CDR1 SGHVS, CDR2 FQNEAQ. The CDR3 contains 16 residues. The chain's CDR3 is CASSPTERGSYNEQFF.

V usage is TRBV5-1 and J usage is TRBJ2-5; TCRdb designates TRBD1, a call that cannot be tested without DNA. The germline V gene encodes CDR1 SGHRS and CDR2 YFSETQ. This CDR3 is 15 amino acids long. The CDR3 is CASSFQKGRVETQYF. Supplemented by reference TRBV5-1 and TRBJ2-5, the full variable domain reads KAGVTQTPRYLIKTRGQQVTLSCSPISGHRSVSWYQQTPGQGLQFLFEYFSETQRNKGNFPGRFSGRQFSNSRSEMNVSTLELGDSALYLCASSFQKGRVETQYFGPGTRLLVL.

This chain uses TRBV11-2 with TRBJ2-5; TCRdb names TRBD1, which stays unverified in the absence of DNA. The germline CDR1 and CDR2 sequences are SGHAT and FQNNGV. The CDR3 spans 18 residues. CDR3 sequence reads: CASSPADFRWGIEETQYF.

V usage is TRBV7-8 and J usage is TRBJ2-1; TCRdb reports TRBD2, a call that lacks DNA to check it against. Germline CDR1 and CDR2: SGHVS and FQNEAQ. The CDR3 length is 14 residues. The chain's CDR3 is CASSGGTSGVEQFF.